This is a list of T cell receptor beta chains from one sample in a study of response to subunit inactivated influenza vaccine. MiXCR, run by TCRdb on the RT-PCR reads, gives a single entry per CDR3 protein. The sample records about 530,000 distinct CDR3 sequences, over 9.5% being singletons. Sequenced here: PBMCs from blood, sampled on the day of vaccination. These receptors came from a man in his forties or fifties who received an inactivated influenza vaccine. Each CDR3 is given with its conserved first and last residue. A D gene is named only where the DNA matches it firmly. The size entry is marked missing in some rows and otherwise reads once, few, many or a size class.

j_gene,abundance,d_gene,v_gene,CDR3nt,CDR3aa
TRBJ2-7,-,-,TRBV5-1,TGCGCCAGCAGCTGGGGACACCCGCCCTACGAGCAGTACTTC,CASSWGHPPYEQYF
TRBJ2-1,-,-,TRBV5-4,TGTGCCAGCACGACCCTAGCGTCATCCTACAATGAGCAGTTCTTC,CASTTLASSYNEQFF
TRBJ2-1,-,TRBD1,TRBV5-4,TGTGCCAGCAGCATCCGGGACAGGGGCGGTGAGCAGTTCTTC,CASSIRDRGGEQFF
TRBJ1-2,-,TRBD1,TRBV20-1,TGCAGTGCTACCCGGGACAGGGAGGGCTACACCTTC,CSATRDREGYTF
TRBJ2-3,-,TRBD1,TRBV19,TGTGCCAGTAGTATCCGGGACAGCAACACAGATACGCAGTATTTT,CASSIRDSNTDTQYF
TRBJ2-6,-,-,TRBV4-3,TGCGCCAGCAGCCAAGACGGGACAATGCTAATTTCTGGGGCCAACGTCCTGACTTTC,CASSQDGTMLISGANVLTF
TRBJ2-2,many,TRBD1,TRBV24-1,TGTGCCACCAGACAGGGGTTTATCGGGGAGCTGTTTTTT,CATRQGFIGELFF
TRBJ1-2,few,TRBD1,TRBV28,TGTGCCAGCAGCACCGGGACAGTCTTTTATGGCTACACCTTC,CASSTGTVFYGYTF
TRBJ2-5,many,-,TRBV12-3/TRBV12-4,TGTGCCAGCAGTCCACTGACAGGCGGGGAGACCCAGTACTTC,CASSPLTGGETQYF
TRBJ2-7,-,TRBD2,TRBV20-1,TGCAGTGCTAGAGATTTCGGCCTAGCGGGAGTTTTGAAGTACGAGCAGAACTTC,CSARDFGLAGVLKYEQNF
TRBJ2-7,few,-,TRBV3-1,TGTGCCAGCAGCCACGGGTACTACGAGCAGTACTTC,CASSHGYYEQYF
TRBJ1-1,few,-,TRBV10-3,TGTGCCATCAGTGCGAGAGACACTGAAGCTTTCTTT,CAISARDTEAFF
TRBJ2-1,many,-,TRBV5-6,TGTGCCAGCAGCTACGACTACCTGGGACAAAGTTACAATGAGCAGTTCTTC,CASSYDYLGQSYNEQFF
TRBJ1-5,-,-,TRBV7-2,TGTGCCAGCAACACAGGGACTCAGCCCCAGCATTTT,CASNTGTQPQHF
TRBJ2-7,few,TRBD1,TRBV6-2/TRBV6-3,TGTGCCAGCAGACCTGACACGGGACAGGGAACCGAGCAGTACTTC,CASRPDTGQGTEQYF
TRBJ1-2,-,-,TRBV7-2,TGTGCCAGCAGCTTAGGGGGGATCAACTATGGCTACACCTTC,CASSLGGINYGYTF
TRBJ1-2,-,-,TRBV3-1,TGTGCCAGCAGCCAAGCCAGGTACTATGGCTACACCTTC,CASSQARYYGYTF
TRBJ1-2,-,-,TRBV7-2,TGTGCCAGCAGCTTAGACGGAACTTACTATGGCTACACCTTC,CASSLDGTYYGYTF
TRBJ2-3,-,-,TRBV7-9,TGTGCCAGCAGCTTAGAGGTCGGGTACACAGATACGCAGTATTTT,CASSLEVGYTDTQYF
TRBJ2-3,-,TRBD2,TRBV7-2,TGTGCCAGCAGCTTATCCAGGACTAGCGGCAGTACGCAGTATTTT,CASSLSRTSGSTQYF
TRBJ2-2,-,TRBD2,TRBV7-9,TGTGCCAGCGTGGCTACTAGCGGGAACACCGGGGAGCTGTTTTTT,CASVATSGNTGELFF
TRBJ2-2,many,-,TRBV5-5,TGTGCCAGCAGGCCTTACATTGCCTACACCGGGGAGCTGTTTTTT,CASRPYIAYTGELFF
TRBJ2-5,few,-,TRBV21-1,TGTGCCAGCAGCAAAACGTGGCGAATGCGGGAGGCCGAAGAGACCCAGTACTTC,CASSKTWRMREAEETQYF
TRBJ2-7,few,-,TRBV29-1,TGCAGCGTTGAAGAACCGGCATCCTCCTACGAGCAGTACTTC,CSVEEPASSYEQYF
TRBJ2-1,few,TRBD1,TRBV29-1,TGCAGCGTTGCCAAGGGACAGGGGGAGTACAATGAGCAGTTCTTC,CSVAKGQGEYNEQFF
TRBJ2-7,few,TRBD1,TRBV20-1,TGCAGTGCTACTCAGGGGGTGGGGTCCTACGAGCAGTACTTC,CSATQGVGSYEQYF
TRBJ1-2,few,TRBD1,TRBV5-1,TGCGCCAGCCGCGAACAGGGGGCCGGTGGCTACACCTTC,CASREQGAGGYTF
TRBJ1-1,-,TRBD1,TRBV20-1,TGCAGTGCTAGGGACAGGACCACTGAAGCTTTCTTT,CSARDRTTEAFF
TRBJ2-3,-,TRBD1,TRBV24-1,TGTGCCACCAGTGACCCAACGGGACAGATAAGAGATACGCAGTATTTT,CATSDPTGQIRDTQYF
TRBJ1-1,many,-,TRBV20-1,TGCAGTGCTGGGAGTCAGGCCCAAGCTTTCTTT,CSAGSQAQAFF
TRBJ2-7,few,-,TRBV5-5,TGTGCCAGCAGCCCCCGGATAGCCCACGAGCAGTACTTC,CASSPRIAHEQYF
TRBJ2-2,-,-,TRBV5-1,TGCGCCAGCAGTCCCCTCGGAGGGTCCGGGGAGCTGTTTTTT,CASSPLGGSGELFF
TRBJ2-1,few,TRBD2,TRBV4-2,TGTGCCAGCAGCCCAACGAGAAATCAGCGGGGGTTGTATGAGCAGTTCTTC,CASSPTRNQRGLYEQFF
TRBJ2-3,-,-,TRBV5-3,TGTGCCAGCGGCTCCGGGCCAGGCACAGATACGCAGTATTTT,CASGSGPGTDTQYF
TRBJ2-1,-,TRBD2,TRBV18,TGTGCCAGCTCACCACCTAGCGGGGGCTACAATGAGCAGTTCTTC,CASSPPSGGYNEQFF
TRBJ2-3,-,-,TRBV20-1,TGCAGTGCGCGACTAGAGGGGGCCACGGGAACGCAGTATTTT,CSARLEGATGTQYF
TRBJ2-5,-,-,TRBV18,TGTGCCAGCTCACCACCTAATAGGGAAGAGACCCAGTACTTC,CASSPPNREETQYF
TRBJ2-4,few,-,TRBV12-3/TRBV12-4,TGTGCCAGCAGTTGGACCGTGGCCTCGGTCAACATTCAGTACTTC,CASSWTVASVNIQYF
TRBJ1-5,once,-,TRBV5-5,TGTGCCAGCAGCTTGGTTGGAGGGATGGGACAGCCCCAGCATTTT,CASSLVGGMGQPQHF
TRBJ2-1,-,-,TRBV20-1,TGCAGTGCTACGCAGGGTCAGCGTGAGCAGTTCTTC,CSATQGQREQFF
TRBJ2-3,few,-,TRBV7-2,TGTGCCAGCAGCTCAGGGTATGGAATCGGGAACACAGATACGCAGTATTTT,CASSSGYGIGNTDTQYF
TRBJ2-3,-,-,TRBV20-1,TGCAGTGCTAGGAGGGCCGCAAGGCATACGCAGTATTTT,CSARRAARHTQYF
TRBJ2-2,few,-,TRBV29-1,TGCAGCGTTGATTTTCAGGGCTCTCCTGGGTCCGGGGAGCTGTTTTTT,CSVDFQGSPGSGELFF
TRBJ2-6,few,-,TRBV11-1,TGTGCCAGCAGCTTTACCCGCACCCGTTATTCTGGGGCCAACGTCCTGACTTTC,CASSFTRTRYSGANVLTF
TRBJ2-3,few,-,TRBV3-1,TGTGCCAGCAGCCACAATCTCAGAGCTAGCACAGATACGCAGTATTTT,CASSHNLRASTDTQYF
TRBJ2-7,few,TRBD1,TRBV5-1,TGCGCCAGCAAGCAACAGGGGGCGTTAACCTACGAGCAGTACTTC,CASKQQGALTYEQYF
TRBJ2-3,many,TRBD2,TRBV6-5,TGTGCCAGCAGTTACGGTGGGGGACTAGCGGGAGATACGCAGTATTTT,CASSYGGGLAGDTQYF
TRBJ2-1,-,-,TRBV12-3/TRBV12-4,TGTGCCAGCAGTCCACGACAGACCAAAGAGCAGTTCTTC,CASSPRQTKEQFF
TRBJ2-4,-,-,TRBV20-1,TGCAGTGCTACCTCCTCTAGCGTGGGCAAAAACATTCAGTACTTC,CSATSSSVGKNIQYF
TRBJ2-2,few,TRBD1,TRBV2,TGTGCCAGCAGTGGGGGACAGGTGAACACCGGGGAGCTGTTTTTT,CASSGGQVNTGELFF
TRBJ1-5,many,-,TRBV28,TGTGCCAGCAGTTTAAAACCCAAGTGGAGGAAACGGGATCAGCCCCAGCATTTT,CASSLKPKWRKRDQPQHF
TRBJ1-2,many,-,TRBV7-9,TGTGCCAGCAGCTTATCCAACTATGGCTACACCTTC,CASSLSNYGYTF
TRBJ1-1,many,-,TRBV15,TGTGCCACCAGCAGAGATCAAATAGGGCAGAACACTGAAGCTTTCTTT,CATSRDQIGQNTEAFF
TRBJ2-3,-,TRBD2,TRBV29-1,TGCAGCGGATCCACTAGCGGGGGGACTACGCAGTATTTT,CSGSTSGGTTQYF
TRBJ2-3,-,-,TRBV28,TGTGCCAGCAGTCCTCCGCAGTATTTT,CASSPPQYF
TRBJ2-1,-,TRBD2,TRBV7-3,TGTGCCAGCAGTCAACTAGCGGGAGGTCAAAACAATGAGCAGTTCTTC,CASSQLAGGQNNEQFF
TRBJ2-7,few,TRBD1,TRBV9,TGTGCCAGCAGCCCCGGGGGACAGGGGGGAGCCTACGAGCAGTACTTC,CASSPGGQGGAYEQYF
TRBJ2-2,few,-,TRBV5-1,TGCGCCAGCAGCCTATCAGACAGCCCCCGGGCCGGGGAGCTGTTTTTT,CASSLSDSPRAGELFF
TRBJ2-1,few,-,TRBV9,TGTGCCAGCAGCGACCAACTCAAGGCGGGCCGTCTGCGGGGAGAGCAGTTCTTC,CASSDQLKAGRLRGEQFF